This T cell receptor (beta chain) was retrieved from a study of Ad26.COV2.S vaccination and SARS-CoV-2 variants. The study's findings and limits: Analytic work on TCR breadth and depth might have understated the full extent of total T cell responses. There was reportedly substantial breadth in spike-specific CD8+ and CD4+ T cell responses after vaccination. Vaccine and placebo groups showed comparable non-spike TCR breadth.

TCRdb's copy holds only in-frame clones and misses some; the assay was immunoSEQ multiplex PCR. Of about 480,000 clones in the sample, 87% are singletons; the top ten hold about 13%. Germline V gives CDR1 SGHTA, CDR2 FQGNSA. The CDR3 spans 16 residues. Trimming left V 1 base short and J 0 bases short, with 12 bases between. Treatment: around 19 received Ad26.COV2.S at low or high dose, single or two shots; several received placebo; per-sample allocation not given. The samples were gathered on day 63 after the first injection of vaccine or placebo. This vaccine is an Ad26 vector that expresses the Wuhan-strain SARS-CoV-2 spike. As to this clone: Its antigen is still unknown.

Sequenced here: peripheral blood, sampled in a trial of Ad26.COV2.S vaccine versus placebo. This sequence originates from a person between 18 and 59 years old who received the Ad26.COV2.S COVID-19 vaccine or a placebo. The chain carries TRBV7-2 and TRBJ1-1, with D tentatively TRBD1 (6 bases). CDR3 loop: CASSLGYGGMNTEAFF. The CDR3 coding sequence is TGTGCCAGCAGCTTAGGATACGGGGGCATGAACACTGAAGCTTTCTTT.